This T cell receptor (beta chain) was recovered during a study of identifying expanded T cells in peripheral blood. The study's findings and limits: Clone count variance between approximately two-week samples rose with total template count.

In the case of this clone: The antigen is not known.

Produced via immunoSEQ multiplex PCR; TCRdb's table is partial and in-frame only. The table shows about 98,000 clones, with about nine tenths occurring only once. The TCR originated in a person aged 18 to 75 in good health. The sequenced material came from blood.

As DNA, the CDR3 is TGTGCCAGCAGCTTTAGCCAGTATCAGGTCCGGTTGAACACTGAAGCTTTCTTT. Protein: CASSFSQYQVRLNTEAFF. This chain connects TRBV5-8 to TRBJ1-1; D is unresolved. CDR3 length: 18 amino acids. CDR1 is SGHTS and CDR2 is YDEGEE in the germline V gene. Trimming removed 2 bases at V and 0 bases at J, with 20 bases between.